The clone carrying this TCR beta chain was seen repeatedly, ten times or more. Germline CDR1 and CDR2: SGHTA and FQGNSA. V trimming: 6 bases; J trimming: 3 bases; junction bases outside the gene matches: 14. This CDR3 contains 16 residues. Template was genomic DNA; TCR beta CDR3 amplified in two multiplex PCR rounds. Initially, in first-round PCR, primers specific to each TRBV and TRBJ gene were used. TCRdb passed the multiplex PCR reads through MiXCR, listing each CDR3 protein once. The repertoire has 50,000 or so distinct CDR3 sequences, over 30% of them found once; the top ten carry under 9.5%. The data are from a study of prognosis after radiotherapy for stage I lung cancer. At the level of the study: The tumor was squamous cell carcinoma for 6 or 7 patients; for more than ten, it was adenocarcinoma.

The TCR comes from a donor at least 50 years old with non-small cell lung cancer. The sample was PBMCs, taken before or after stereotactic body radiation therapy (not recorded which). The rearrangement uses TRBV7-2 and TRBJ2-7, with 7 bases aligning to TRBD2. CDR3 coding DNA: TGTGCCAGCAGTCTAGGAGGTGGCGGGAGTGTCTACGAGCAGTACTTC. It translates to CASSLGGGGSVYEQYF.